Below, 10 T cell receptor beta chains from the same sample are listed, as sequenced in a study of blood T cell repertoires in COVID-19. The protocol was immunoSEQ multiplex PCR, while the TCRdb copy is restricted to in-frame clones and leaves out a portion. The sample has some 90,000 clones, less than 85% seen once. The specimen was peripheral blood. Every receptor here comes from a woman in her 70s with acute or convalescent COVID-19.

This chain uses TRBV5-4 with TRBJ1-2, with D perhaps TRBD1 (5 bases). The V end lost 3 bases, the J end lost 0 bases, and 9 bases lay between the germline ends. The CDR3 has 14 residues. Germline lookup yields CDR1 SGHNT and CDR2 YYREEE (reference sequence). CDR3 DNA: TGTGCCAGCAGCTCAGGGCAAGCTAACTATGGCTACACCTTC. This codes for CASSSGQANYGYTF.

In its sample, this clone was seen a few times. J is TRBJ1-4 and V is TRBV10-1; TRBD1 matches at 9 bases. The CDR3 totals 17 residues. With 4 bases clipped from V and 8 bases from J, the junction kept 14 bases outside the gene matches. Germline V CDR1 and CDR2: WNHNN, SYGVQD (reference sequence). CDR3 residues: CASSARLNRGLKEKLFF. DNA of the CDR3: TGCGCCAGCAGTGCTCGACTCAACAGGGGGCTAAAGGAAAAACTGTTTTTT.

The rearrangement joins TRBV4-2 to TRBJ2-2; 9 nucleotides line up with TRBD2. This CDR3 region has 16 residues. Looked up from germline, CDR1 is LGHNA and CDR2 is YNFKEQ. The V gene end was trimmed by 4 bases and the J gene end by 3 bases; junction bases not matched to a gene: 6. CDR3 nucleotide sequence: TGTGCCAGCAGCCCAGCGGGGGGACCAGACACCGGGGAGCTGTTTTTT. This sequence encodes CASSPAGGPDTGELFF.

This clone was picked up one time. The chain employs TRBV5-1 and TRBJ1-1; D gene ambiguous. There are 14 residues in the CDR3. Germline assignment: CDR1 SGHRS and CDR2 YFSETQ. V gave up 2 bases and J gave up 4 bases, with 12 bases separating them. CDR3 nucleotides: TGCGCCAGCAGCTTTTCTTCGTTTTCCACTGAAGCTTTCTTT. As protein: CASSFSSFSTEAFF.

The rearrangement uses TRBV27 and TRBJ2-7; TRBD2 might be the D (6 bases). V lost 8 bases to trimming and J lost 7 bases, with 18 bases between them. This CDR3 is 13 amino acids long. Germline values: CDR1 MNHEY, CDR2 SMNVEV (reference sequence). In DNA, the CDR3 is TGTGCCAGCCGCTCATGGGGACTCGGGGAGCAGTACTTC. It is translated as CASRSWGLGEQYF.

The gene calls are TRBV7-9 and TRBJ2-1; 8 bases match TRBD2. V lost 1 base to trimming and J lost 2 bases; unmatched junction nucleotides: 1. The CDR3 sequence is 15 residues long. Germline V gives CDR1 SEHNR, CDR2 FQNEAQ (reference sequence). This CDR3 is CASSLEGLAYNEQFF. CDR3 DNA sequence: TGTGCCAGCAGCTTAGAGGGACTAGCCTACAATGAGCAGTTCTTC.

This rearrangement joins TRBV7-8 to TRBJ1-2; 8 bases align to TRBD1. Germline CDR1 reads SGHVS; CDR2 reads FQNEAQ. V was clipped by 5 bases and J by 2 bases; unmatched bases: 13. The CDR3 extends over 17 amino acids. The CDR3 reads CASSPTIPDRANYGYTF. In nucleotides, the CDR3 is TGTGCCAGCAGCCCAACCATACCGGACAGGGCGAACTATGGCTACACCTTC.

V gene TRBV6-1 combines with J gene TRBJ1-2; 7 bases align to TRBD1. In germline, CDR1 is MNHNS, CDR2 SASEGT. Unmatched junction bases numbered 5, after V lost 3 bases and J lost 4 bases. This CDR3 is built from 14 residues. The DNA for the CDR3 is TGTGCCAGCAGTGAGGCCGGGACAGCCTATGGCTACACCTTC. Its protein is CASSEAGTAYGYTF.

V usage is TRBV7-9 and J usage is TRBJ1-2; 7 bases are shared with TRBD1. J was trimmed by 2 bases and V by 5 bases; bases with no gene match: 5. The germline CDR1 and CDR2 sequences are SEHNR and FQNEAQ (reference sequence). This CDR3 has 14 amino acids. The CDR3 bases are TGTGCCAGCAGCCCGGGGACAGCAAACTATGGCTACACCTTC. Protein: CASSPGTANYGYTF.

The CDR3 region has the DNA TGTGCCAGCAGTTTCTCCCGGGGAGGACAGGTCCTCTCTGGGGCCAACGTCCTGACTTTC. It encodes CASSFSRGGQVLSGANVLTF. The chain recombines TRBV6-2 or TRBV6-3 with TRBJ2-6, with D possibly being TRBD1 (7 bases). CDR1 is MNHEY and CDR2 is SVGEGT in the germline V gene. The CDR3 has 20 residues. Deletions cut 4 bases from V and 0 bases from J, with 22 bases between.